These T cell receptor beta chains were read from a single sample in a study of Ad26.COV2.S vaccination and SARS-CoV-2 variants. Assay used: immunoSEQ multiplex PCR; TCRdb lists only in-frame clones, some missing. The data contain 200,000 to 300,000 clones, 88% of them singletons. Sequencing was performed on peripheral blood, taken in a trial of Ad26.COV2.S vaccine versus placebo. All receptors derive from a person between 18 and 65 years old who received the Ad26.COV2.S COVID-19 vaccine or a placebo. The CDR3 runs from the conserved cysteine through the conserved F or W. The order of the fields is clone size, J gene, D gene, V gene, CDR3 DNA, CDR3 protein. The D gene is left open where the match is weak. Clone size is shown for a subset of rows, as once, few, many or a class of expanded clone.

. | TRBJ2-7 | . | TRBV28 | TGTGCCAGCAGTTTAGGGGCCAGGGCCGGGGAGCAGTACTTC | CASSLGARAGEQYF
. | TRBJ2-7 | TRBD2 | TRBV6-2/TRBV6-3 | TGTGCCAGCAGTCGGGAACTCATAGCGGGAGGTGTTCACGAGCAGTACTTC | CASSRELIAGGVHEQYF
. | TRBJ1-5 | . | TRBV2 | TGTGCCAGCAGTCCCCGGCGGGGAGATCAGCCCCAGCATTTT | CASSPRRGDQPQHF
. | TRBJ1-2 | . | TRBV19 | TGTGCCAGTAGTCCCGACAGAACCTATGGCTACACCTTC | CASSPDRTYGYTF
. | TRBJ1-5 | . | TRBV4-2 | TGTGCCAGCAGCCAACCCTGGACTGGGGCGGGCCAGCCCCAGCATTTT | CASSQPWTGAGQPQHF
once | TRBJ2-7 | . | TRBV11-1 | TGTGCCAGCAGCTTAGCAGGGGCCATTTACGAGCAGTACTTC | CASSLAGAIYEQYF
. | TRBJ2-7 | TRBD1 | TRBV6-2/TRBV6-3 | TGTGCCAGCAGTTACGTACAGGGGGCCATGTACGAGCAGTACTTC | CASSYVQGAMYEQYF
. | TRBJ1-1 | . | TRBV14 | TGTGCCAGCAGCCAGGGGGTGAGGTTTCTTCACACTGAAGCTTTCTTT | CASSQGVRFLHTEAFF
. | TRBJ2-7 | . | TRBV6-5 | TGTGCCAGCAGCCGGTGGAGGCGGGTCGTCGACGAGCAGTACTTC | CASSRWRRVVDEQYF
. | TRBJ1-5 | . | TRBV15 | TGTGCCACCAGCACGGAAATAGGGGGATTTCAGCCCCAGCATTTT | CATSTEIGGFQPQHF
. | TRBJ2-4 | TRBD1 | TRBV24-1 | TGTGCCACCAGTGATGACAGGGGGCACAAAAACATTCAGTACTTC | CATSDDRGHKNIQYF
few | TRBJ2-7 | . | TRBV30 | TGTGCCTGGAGTGTTGGCTTAACCTACGAGCAGTACTTC | CAWSVGLTYEQYF
. | TRBJ1-2 | . | TRBV15 | TGTGCCACCAGCAGAGATCGCCAGGACCCTAACTATGGCTACACCTTC | CATSRDRQDPNYGYTF
. | TRBJ1-4 | . | TRBV28 | TGTGCCAGCAGTTTAGGGGCTCAGACTGAAAAACTGTTTTTT | CASSLGAQTEKLFF
once | TRBJ1-2 | . | TRBV4-1 | TGCGCCAGCAGCCAAGATCTCTTGCGGGGGGCTGGTGGCTACACCTTC | CASSQDLLRGAGGYTF
few | TRBJ2-7 | TRBD2 | TRBV3-1/TRBV3-2 | TGTGCCAGCAGCCAAGCGAAGCTAGCGGGAGGGAACGAGCAGTACTTC | CASSQAKLAGGNEQYF
. | TRBJ1-3 | . | TRBV4-1 | TGCGCCAGCAGCCAAGTTTTAATTACGGGATACTCTGGAAACACCATATATTTT | CASSQVLITGYSGNTIYF
. | TRBJ2-3 | . | TRBV19 | TGTGCCAGTAGTACCCAACTGAGGGGCACAGATACGCAGTATTTT | CASSTQLRGTDTQYF
. | TRBJ2-6 | . | TRBV5-1 | TGCGCCAGCAGCTCGGCGGCTCTCTCTGGGGCCAACGTCCTGACTTTC | CASSSAALSGANVLTF
once | TRBJ2-5 | TRBD1 | TRBV19 | TGTGCCAGTAGTATCCAGGGGGTTATCGAGACCCAGTACTTC | CASSIQGVIETQYF
. | TRBJ1-2 | . | TRBV4-3 | TGCGCCAGCAGCCAGGGGGACTGGAGTGGCTACACCTTC | CASSQGDWSGYTF
. | TRBJ1-5 | . | TRBV7-2 | TGTGCCAGCAGCACCGGGGGGCGCAATCAGCCCCAGCATTTT | CASSTGGRNQPQHF
. | TRBJ2-7 | . | TRBV11-2 | TGTGCCAGCAGCTTGTTGCGAACTACCTACGAGCAGTACTTC | CASSLLRTTYEQYF
. | TRBJ1-2 | TRBD1 | TRBV28 | TGTGCCAGCAGTTTAGCAGGGGGCGCGAGGGGCTACACCTTC | CASSLAGGARGYTF
. | TRBJ1-1 | . | TRBV11-1 | TGTGCCAGCAGCTTAGGGAACCTCTTCACTGAAGCTTTCTTT | CASSLGNLFTEAFF
few | TRBJ2-1 | . | TRBV5-1 | TGCGCCAGCAGTTCTACCGGGACTCTCGGTCGTGAGCAGTTCTTC | CASSSTGTLGREQFF
once | TRBJ1-5 | . | TRBV4-2 | TGTGCCAGCAGCCAAGGGGAAACCAATAGCAATCAGCCCCAGCATTTT | CASSQGETNSNQPQHF
. | TRBJ2-6 | . | TRBV9 | TGTGCCAGCAGCAGCCGGGACACCTACTCCTCTGGGGCCAACGTCCTGACTTTC | CASSSRDTYSSGANVLTF
. | TRBJ1-2 | . | TRBV19 | TGTGCCAGTAGTATGGGGCAGTACTATGGCTACACCTTC | CASSMGQYYGYTF
. | TRBJ2-7 | . | TRBV27 | TGTGCCAGCAGTCCTACAGCGTCAGGAGAGCAGTACTTC | CASSPTASGEQYF
. | TRBJ2-6 | TRBD1 | TRBV27 | TGTGCCAGCACCCGAGACAGGGCCGGGGCCAACGTCCTGACTTTC | CASTRDRAGANVLTF
. | TRBJ1-2 | . | TRBV4-1 | TGCGCCAGCAGCTTTGGGCCCGGCATCAACTATGGCTACACCTTC | CASSFGPGINYGYTF
. | TRBJ1-3 | TRBD1 | TRBV6-1 | TGTGCCAGCAGTGAAATGGCAGGGGGCTCGGGCGGAAACACCATATATTTT | CASSEMAGGSGGNTIYF
. | TRBJ1-1 | TRBD1 | TRBV19 | TGTGCCAGTAGTACCCCCCGGGACAGCAGGAACACTGAAGCTTTCTTT | CASSTPRDSRNTEAFF
. | TRBJ2-5 | . | TRBV11-2 | TGTGCCAGCAGCCCCGTGGGGGCGCGGGAGACCCAGTACTTC | CASSPVGARETQYF
. | TRBJ2-5 | TRBD2 | TRBV6-5 | TGTGCCAGCAGTTCGGGAGGGAGGGCCCAAGAGACCCAGTACTTC | CASSSGGRAQETQYF
. | TRBJ2-2 | . | TRBV29-1 | TGCAGCGTTGACAGCGGATACACCGGGGAGCTGTTTTTT | CSVDSGYTGELFF
. | TRBJ1-2 | . | TRBV3-1/TRBV3-2 | TGTGCCAGCACAGATAACTATGGCTACACCTTC | CASTDNYGYTF
. | TRBJ2-2 | . | TRBV6-2/TRBV6-3 | TGTGCCAGCAGTTACATGCGCCCCGAACCTCCGAACACCGGGGAGCTGTTTTTT | CASSYMRPEPPNTGELFF
once | TRBJ1-5 | TRBD1 | TRBV3-1/TRBV3-2 | TGTGCCAGTACGGGACAGGAAAAACAGCCCCAGCATTTT | CASTGQEKQPQHF
few | TRBJ1-6 | . | TRBV3-1/TRBV3-2 | TGTGCCAGCAGCCAAGACGTACAGTTCGGCGATCGGGGATCACCCCTCCACTTT | CASSQDVQFGDRGSPLHF
once | TRBJ2-3 | TRBD1 | TRBV4-1 | TGCGCCAGCAGCCAAGTCGGACAGGGAGATACGCAGTATTTT | CASSQVGQGDTQYF
. | TRBJ2-1 | TRBD1 | TRBV4-2 | TGTGCCAGCAGCCAAGATGTTCCGGGACAGGGAAGGGGTGAGCAGTTCTTC | CASSQDVPGQGRGEQFF
. | TRBJ1-1 | . | TRBV7-6 | TGTGCCAGCAGCTCCATGACAGGAGGGACTGAAGCTTTCTTT | CASSSMTGGTEAFF
. | TRBJ1-2 | . | TRBV29-1 | TGCAGCGTTCCCAGCACTAACTATGGCTACACCTTC | CSVPSTNYGYTF
. | TRBJ2-7 | TRBD2 | TRBV28 | TGTGCCAGCAGACCTGCCGTAGCGGGGGGGGGCTCCTACGAGCAGTACTTC | CASRPAVAGGGSYEQYF
. | TRBJ2-7 | TRBD1 | TRBV30 | TGTGCCTGGAGTGTAGGGCCACAGGGGGTCAACGAGCAGTACTTC | CAWSVGPQGVNEQYF
. | TRBJ1-1 | . | TRBV5-6 | TGTGCCAGTCGGGGCCTTAGTACTGAAGCTTTCTTT | CASRGLSTEAFF